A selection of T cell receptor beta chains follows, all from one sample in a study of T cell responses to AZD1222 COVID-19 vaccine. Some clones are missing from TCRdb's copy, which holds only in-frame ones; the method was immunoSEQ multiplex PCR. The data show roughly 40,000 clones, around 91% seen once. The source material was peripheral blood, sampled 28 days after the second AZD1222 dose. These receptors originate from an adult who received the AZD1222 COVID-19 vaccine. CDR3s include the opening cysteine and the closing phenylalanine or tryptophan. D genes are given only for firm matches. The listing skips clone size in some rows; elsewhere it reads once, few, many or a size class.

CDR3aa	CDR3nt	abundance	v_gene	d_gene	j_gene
CASSQGVSIQPQHF	TGTGCCAGCAGCCAAGGGGTCTCAATACAGCCCCAGCATTTT	-	TRBV3-1/TRBV3-2	-	TRBJ1-5
CASSLVGTQNTGELFF	TGTGCCAGCAGCTTAGTAGGGACACAGAACACCGGGGAGCTGTTTTTT	-	TRBV7-6	-	TRBJ2-2
CARSYTLIREYF	TGTGCCAGAAGTTACACCCTGATACGCGAGTATTTT	-	TRBV5-3	-	TRBJ2-3
CASSQEDRGNNQPQHF	TGTGCCAGCAGCCAAGAGGACAGGGGGAACAATCAGCCCCAGCATTTT	once	TRBV4-2	TRBD1	TRBJ1-5
CASSYSSGGRDRAFF	TGTGCCAGCAGTTACTCTTCCGGCGGGAGGGACAGAGCTTTCTTT	-	TRBV6-5	TRBD1	TRBJ1-1
CASSLYPAWEQYF	TGTGCCAGCAGCTTATACCCCGCTTGGGAGCAGTACTTC	-	TRBV7-9	-	TRBJ2-7
CASSLDDYHEQYF	TGTGCCAGCAGTTTGGACGACTACCACGAGCAGTACTTC	-	TRBV12-3/TRBV12-4	-	TRBJ2-7
CASSLGSSGGYEQFF	TGTGCCAGCAGCTTAGGTTCTAGCGGGGGGTATGAGCAGTTCTTC	-	TRBV7-2	TRBD2	TRBJ2-1
CASSPGVASSPLHF	TGTGCCAGCAGCCCTGGGGTAGCCAGCTCACCCCTCCACTTT	-	TRBV3-1/TRBV3-2	-	TRBJ1-6
CASSREWARGADTQYF	TGTGCCAGCAGCCGAGAGTGGGCCAGGGGGGCAGATACGCAGTATTTT	-	TRBV4-2	-	TRBJ2-3
CASSGPRQDSIYEQYF	TGTGCCAGCAGCGGGCCGCGACAGGACTCCATCTACGAGCAGTACTTC	-	TRBV7-6	-	TRBJ2-7
CASSYGQSYEQYF	TGTGCCAGCAGTTACGGCCAGTCCTACGAGCAGTACTTC	-	TRBV6-5	-	TRBJ2-7
CASSLSTRVGSTDTQYF	TGTGCCAGCAGCTTATCCACCCGGGTCGGCAGCACAGATACGCAGTATTTT	once	TRBV11-2	-	TRBJ2-3
CSAEDRETQYF	TGCAGTGCTGAAGATCGGGAGACCCAGTACTTC	-	TRBV20-1	-	TRBJ2-5
CASSQTGRNTEAFF	TGTGCCAGCAGCCAAACAGGGAGGAACACTGAAGCTTTCTTT	-	TRBV3-1/TRBV3-2	-	TRBJ1-1
CASSLGLAGTYEQYF	TGCGCCAGCAGCTTGGGACTAGCGGGGACCTACGAGCAGTACTTC	-	TRBV5-1	TRBD2	TRBJ2-7
CASSLEGGRTDTQYF	TGTGCCAGCAGCTTAGAAGGAGGCAGGACAGATACGCAGTATTTT	once	TRBV7-2	-	TRBJ2-3
CSASAAGAGHTDTQYF	TGCAGTGCTAGTGCCGCCGGGGCGGGGCACACAGATACGCAGTATTTT	-	TRBV20-1	-	TRBJ2-3
CASTRRVTSTDTQYF	TGTGCCAGCACCCGAAGGGTAACTAGCACAGATACGCAGTATTTT	-	TRBV9	-	TRBJ2-3
CASSPHGGAGTDTQYF	TGCGCCAGCAGCCCTCACGGAGGGGCAGGCACAGATACGCAGTATTTT	-	TRBV4-3	-	TRBJ2-3
CASTMGQGPYEQYF	TGTGCCAGCACAATGGGACAGGGCCCCTACGAGCAGTACTTC	-	TRBV5-6	TRBD1	TRBJ2-7
CASSIRQGDNEKLFF	TGTGCCAGCAGCATCAGACAGGGGGATAATGAAAAACTGTTTTTT	-	TRBV7-2	TRBD1	TRBJ1-4
CASSYSGGQGTEKLFF	TGTGCCAGCAGTTACAGTGGAGGACAGGGAACTGAAAAACTGTTTTTT	-	TRBV6-5	TRBD1	TRBJ1-4
CASSRAGGSSDTQYF	TGTGCCAGCAGCCGAGCGGGGGGCAGCTCAGATACGCAGTATTTT	-	TRBV7-9	TRBD2	TRBJ2-3
CASSTGSSGNTIYF	TGTGCCAGTAGTACGGGGTCCTCTGGAAACACCATATATTTT	-	TRBV19	-	TRBJ1-3
CASSKKNTEAFF	TGCGCCAGCAGCAAGAAGAACACTGAAGCTTTCTTT	once	TRBV10-2	-	TRBJ1-1
CASSLGYTEAFF	TGTGCCAGCAGCCTAGGGTATACTGAAGCTTTCTTT	few	TRBV5-4	-	TRBJ1-1
CSASRDYEQYF	TGCAGTGCTAGCCGGGACTACGAGCAGTACTTC	-	TRBV20-1	-	TRBJ2-7
CASSQDRRGHEQYF	TGTGCCAGCAGCCAAGATCGGAGGGGACACGAGCAGTACTTC	-	TRBV4-2	-	TRBJ2-7
CASSDFSRGRHGYTF	TGTGCCAGCAGTGATTTCTCCAGGGGGCGCCATGGCTACACCTTC	-	TRBV6-1	TRBD1	TRBJ1-2
CASSEGRDTGELFF	TGCGCCAGCAGTGAGGGCAGGGACACCGGGGAGCTGTTTTTT	-	TRBV10-1	-	TRBJ2-2
CASSPHTGTGAINEKLFF	TGTGCCAGTAGTCCACACACCGGGACAGGGGCGATAAATGAAAAACTGTTTTTT	-	TRBV19	TRBD1	TRBJ1-4
CASSSRGLWQPQHF	TGTGCCAGTAGTAGCAGGGGGCTTTGGCAGCCCCAGCATTTT	-	TRBV19	TRBD1	TRBJ1-5
CASSVHMNTEAFF	TGTGCCAGCAGCGTCCATATGAACACTGAAGCTTTCTTT	-	TRBV9	-	TRBJ1-1
CATSRESGREQYF	TGTGCCACCAGCAGGGAGTCAGGGAGGGAGCAGTACTTC	-	TRBV15	-	TRBJ2-7
CASSQDGVGKLFF	TGTGCCAGCAGCCAAGACGGGGTCGGAAAACTGTTTTTT	-	TRBV3-1/TRBV3-2	-	TRBJ1-4
CASSLAGLTGELFF	TGTGCCAGCAGTTTGGCAGGGCTCACCGGGGAGCTGTTTTTT	-	TRBV6-5	-	TRBJ2-2
CAWKGHTNTEAFF	TGTGCCTGGAAAGGACACACGAACACTGAAGCTTTCTTT	-	TRBV30	-	TRBJ1-1
CASSQVARSPLHF	TGTGCCAGCAGCCAAGTCGCCAGGTCACCCCTCCACTTT	-	TRBV3-1/TRBV3-2	-	TRBJ1-6
CASSHSQGRPGSPLHF	TGTGCCAGCAGCCACTCACAGGGCCGCCCGGGTTCACCCCTCCACTTT	-	TRBV3-1/TRBV3-2	-	TRBJ1-6
CASTEGHNTEAFF	TGCGCCAGCACTGAGGGACATAACACTGAAGCTTTCTTT	-	TRBV10-2	-	TRBJ1-1
CASSYYQGTGGPVDEQFF	TGTGCCAGCAGTTACTATCAGGGTACCGGGGGGCCAGTGGATGAGCAGTTCTTC	-	TRBV6-2/TRBV6-3	-	TRBJ2-1